Below, 21 T cell receptor beta chains from the same sample are listed, as sequenced in a study of cytomegalovirus exposure and HLA in healthy donors. 60 Vbeta and 13 Jbeta primers were used in PCR. Sequencing was performed with immunoSEQ multiplex PCR; in TCRdb, only in-frame clones are kept and a portion is missing. The sample shows 95,000 to 150,000 clones, just over 65% of them seen only once. Sequenced: PBMCs. Receptor source: a man aged 18 to 29 in good health and CMV-seronegative.

CDR3 region: CASSSGLTYNEQFF. The CDR3 DNA sequence: TGCGCCAGCAGTTCAGGACTGACCTACAATGAGCAGTTCTTC. The chain couples TRBV5-1 to TRBJ2-1; perhaps TRBD2 as D (5 bases). The CDR3 loop spans 14 amino acids. The ends were cut back, 5 bases at V and 2 bases at J, with 11 bases in the middle. CDR1 is SGHRS, CDR2 YFSETQ, per germline.

The gene calls are TRBV18 and TRBJ2-1; maybe TRBD1 (5 bases). Germline CDR1 is KGHSH and CDR2 is LQKENI. CDR3 length equals 15 residues. V was clipped by 0 bases and J by 4 bases, with 10 bases between them. CDR3 nucleotides: TGTGCCAGCTCACCACCAGGACACGGGTACAATGAGCAGTTCTTC. This sequence encodes CASSPPGHGYNEQFF. Variable domain in full (rest from reference TRBV18 and TRBJ2-1): NAGVMQNPRHLVRRRGQEARLRCSPMKGHSHVYWYRQLPEEGLKFMVYLQKENIIDESGMPKERFSAEFPKEGPSILRIQQVVRGDSAAYFCASSPPGHGYNEQFFGPGTRLTVL.

The chain links TRBV9 to TRBJ2-5, with D tentatively TRBD2 (6 bases). Germline CDR1 and CDR2: SGDLS and YYNGEE. This CDR3 has 14 residues. Trimming cost V 0 bases and J 3 bases, with 9 bases left between them. As DNA, the CDR3 is TGTGCCAGCAGCGTAGCGGGCGGGGAAGAGACCCAGTACTTC. Its translation: CASSVAGGEETQYF.

J is TRBJ2-3 and V is TRBV30; 13 nucleotides line up with TRBD2. Germline trimming cut 1 base from V and 8 bases from J; bases unmatched to any gene: 6. The CDR3 totals 15 residues. The germline V gene has CDR1 GTSNPN and CDR2 SVGIG (reference sequence). CDR3 in DNA: TGTGCCTGGAGTGGGACTAGCGGGGGAAAAGCTACGCAGTATTTT. It yields the protein CAWSGTSGGKATQYF.

Concerning this clone itself: A junction end diverges from the germline sequence, so it may reflect a read error. In the same sample, other DNA sequences code for this CDR3. This chain links TRBV5-1 with TRBJ1-1; a possible D gene is TRBD1 (6 bases). The CDR3 extends over 16 amino acids. Germline-derived CDR1 and CDR2 are SGHRS and YFSETQ. The CDR3 loop reads CASSLMTQGTNTEAFF. CDR3 nucleotide sequence: TGCGCCAGCAGCTTAATGACTCAGGGGACGAACACTGAAGCTTTCTTC.

The chain has TRBV6-5 and TRBJ2-1; TRBD2 aligns across 10 bases. Germline assignment: CDR1 MNHEY and CDR2 SVGAGI. Unmatched junction bases numbered 6, after V lost 0 bases and J lost 7 bases. The CDR3 loop spans 16 amino acids. CDR3 protein: CASSYSIAGGRNEQFF. Written as DNA, the CDR3 is TGTGCCAGCAGTTACTCGATAGCGGGGGGACGAAATGAGCAGTTCTTC.

V gene TRBV5-8 combines with J gene TRBJ1-5; D unclear. Germline V gives CDR1 SGHTS, CDR2 YDEGEE. V shed 0 bases and J shed 8 bases, with 12 bases lying between them. The CDR3 spans 14 residues. The CDR3 DNA reads TGTGCCAGCAGCTTGGGGCGGCCTTGGGAGCCCCAGCATTTT. It yields the protein CASSLGRPWEPQHF.

J is TRBJ2-7 and V is TRBV7-7, with TRBD2 matching 8 bases. J lost 5 bases, V lost 1 base, and 7 bases had no gene match. CDR3 length: 15 amino acids. From germline, CDR1 is SSHAT and CDR2 FNYEAQ (reference sequence). The chain's CDR3 is CASSLVPGGVHEQYF. The DNA for the CDR3 is TGTGCCAGCAGCTTAGTCCCCGGGGGGGTCCACGAGCAGTACTTC.

This sequence joins TRBV28 and TRBJ1-2, with no clear D. With 4 bases removed from V and 2 bases from J, the gap between germline ends came to 11 bases. The CDR3 loop spans 14 amino acids. Germline loops: CDR1 MDHEN, CDR2 SYDVKM. For the CDR3, the DNA is TGTGCCAGCAGTTCCCCGACACGAAACTATGGCTACACCTTC. Its translation: CASSSPTRNYGYTF.

The CDR3 loop reads CASSLPGQGATNEKLFF. Here the CDR3 DNA reads TGTGCCAGTAGTTTACCGGGACAGGGGGCTACTAATGAAAAACTGTTTTTT. The rearrangement uses TRBV19 and TRBJ1-4, with 12 bases aligning to TRBD1. CDR3 size: 17 residues. Per germline, CDR1 LNHDA and CDR2 SQIVND (reference sequence). Unmatched junction bases numbered 6, after V lost 5 bases and J lost 2 bases.

V and J are TRBV29-1 and TRBJ2-7; a possible D gene is TRBD1 (5 bases). The V gene's germline CDR1 is SQVTM and CDR2 ANQGSEA. This CDR3 region has 12 residues. With 8 bases removed from V and 3 bases from J, the gap between germline ends came to 14 bases. CDR3 sequence reads: CSIQDNIYEQYF. The CDR3 DNA sequence: TGCAGCATACAGGACAACATCTACGAGCAGTACTTC.

This clone was seen only a few times. Its ends do not fully match the called genes, so a read error is possible. V gene TRBV28 combines with J gene TRBJ2-7; the D gene is possibly TRBD1 (6 bases). Germline V gene sequence: CDR1 MDHEN, CDR2 SYDVKM. The CDR3 runs to 11 residues. CDR3 in DNA: TGTGCCAGCAGGGTCCGGGACACACCTCACTTC. Amino acid sequence: CASRVRDTPHF.

This sequence joins TRBV30 and TRBJ1-5, with D uncertain. In germline, CDR1 is GTSNPN, CDR2 SVGIG (reference sequence). The germline V and J ends were trimmed by 0 bases and 1 base, with 13 bases remaining between them. The CDR3 loop spans 16 amino acids. CDR3 amino acids: CAWSVRQRGSNQPQHF. In DNA, the CDR3 is TGTGCCTGGAGTGTACGACAACGAGGGAGCAATCAGCCCCAGCATTTT.

This chain joins TRBV7-2 and TRBJ2-1; a possible D gene is TRBD1 (5 bases). Germline lookup yields CDR1 SGHTA and CDR2 FQGNSA. V was trimmed by 8 bases and J by 8 bases, leaving 10 bases between them. This CDR3 contains 11 residues. This CDR3 is CASGQGYEQFF. The CDR3 DNA sequence: TGTGCCAGCGGCCAGGGCTATGAGCAGTTCTTC.

This clone was seen a few times. V gene TRBV4-1 combines with J gene TRBJ2-2; D unresolved. Trimming took 0 bases from V and 5 from J, leaving 7 bases between them. This CDR3 is built from 14 residues. CDR1 and CDR2 (germline): MGHRA, YSYEKL. For the CDR3, the DNA is TGCGCCAGCAGCCAAGAAGTACAGACCGGGGAGCTGTTTTTT. Its protein is CASSQEVQTGELFF.

Here the CDR3 DNA reads TGTGCCAGCAGTTCCCAGGGGAATAAGTACTTC. Its protein product is CASSSQGNKYF. This rearrangement joins TRBV27 to TRBJ2-7; tentatively, D is TRBD1 (6 bases). V gave up 4 bases and J gave up 11 bases, with 12 bases separating them. Germline V gives CDR1 MNHEY, CDR2 SMNVEV (reference sequence). There are 11 residues in the CDR3.

V usage is TRBV28 and J usage is TRBJ2-6, with no clear D. The CDR3 consists of 13 residues. Trimming stripped 6 bases from V and 3 bases from J, with 6 bases between. Germline V gives CDR1 MDHEN, CDR2 SYDVKM. In DNA form, the CDR3 reads TGTGCCAGCAGCCGAGGTGGGGCCAACGTCCTGACTTTC. Its translation is CASSRGGANVLTF.

The chain couples TRBV5-6 to TRBJ2-7; D is perhaps TRBD1 (6 bases). The germline gives CDR1 SGHDT, CDR2 YYEEEE. The CDR3 covers 14 residues. Trimming took 2 bases from V and 2 from J, leaving 11 bases between them. CDR3 in amino acids: CASSFPGTTYEQYF. CDR3 DNA: TGTGCCAGCAGCTTTCCCGGGACAACCTACGAGCAGTACTTC.

J is TRBJ2-1 and V is TRBV19, with 12 positions matching TRBD2. V was pared by 6 bases and J by 9 bases, with 6 bases of the junction left unmatched. This CDR3 is 14 amino acids long. Looked up from germline, CDR1 is LNHDA and CDR2 is SQIVND (reference sequence). Here the CDR3 DNA reads TGTGCCAGTAGAGCTAGCGGGAGGGCCGTTGAGCAGTTCTTC. Translating gives CASRASGRAVEQFF.

The chain's CDR3 is CASSQGGQGDLRGQYF. The CDR3 bases are TGCGCCAGCAGCCAAGGAGGACAGGGAGACCTACGGGGGCAGTATTTT. V gene TRBV4-1 combines with J gene TRBJ2-3; 8 nucleotides align to TRBD1. Germline lookup yields CDR1 MGHRA and CDR2 YSYEKL. V lost 1 base, J lost 11 bases, and 14 bases stayed unmatched. The CDR3 has 16 residues.

The CDR3 DNA reads as TGTGCCAGTCAAGGTACGGGAGCGGTGAGCTACGAGCAGTACTTC. Translating gives CASQGTGAVSYEQYF. The V call is TRBV6-1, the J call TRBJ2-7, with a tentative D call TRBD2 (6 bases). V was shortened by 9 bases and J by 3 bases, with 21 bases between the two germline ends. Germline assignment: CDR1 MNHNS and CDR2 SASEGT. The CDR3 spans 15 residues.